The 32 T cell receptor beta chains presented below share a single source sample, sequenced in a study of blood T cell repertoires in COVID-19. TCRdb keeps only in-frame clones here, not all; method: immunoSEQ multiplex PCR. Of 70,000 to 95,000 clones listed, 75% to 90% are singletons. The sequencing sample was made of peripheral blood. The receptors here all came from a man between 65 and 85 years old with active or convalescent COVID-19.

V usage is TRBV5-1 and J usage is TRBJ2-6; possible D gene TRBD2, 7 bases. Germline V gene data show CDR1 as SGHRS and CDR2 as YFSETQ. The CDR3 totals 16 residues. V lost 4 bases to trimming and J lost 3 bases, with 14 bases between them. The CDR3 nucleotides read TGCGCCAGCAGCCCCAACGGGGGGCTTGGGGCCAACGTCCTGACTTTC. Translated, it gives CASSPNGGLGANVLTF.

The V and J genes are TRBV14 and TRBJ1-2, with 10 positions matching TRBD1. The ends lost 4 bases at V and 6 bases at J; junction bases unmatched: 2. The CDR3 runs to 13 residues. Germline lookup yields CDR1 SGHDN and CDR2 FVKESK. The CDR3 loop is CASSLGTGDGYTF. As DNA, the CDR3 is TGTGCCAGCAGCCTCGGGACAGGGGATGGCTACACCTTC.

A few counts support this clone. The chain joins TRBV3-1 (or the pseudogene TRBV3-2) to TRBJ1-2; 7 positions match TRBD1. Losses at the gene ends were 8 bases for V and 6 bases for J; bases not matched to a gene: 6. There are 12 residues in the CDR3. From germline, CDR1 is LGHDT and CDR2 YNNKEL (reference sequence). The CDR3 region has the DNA TGTGCCAGCTACCGACAGGGCGATGGCTACACCTTC. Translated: CASYRQGDGYTF.

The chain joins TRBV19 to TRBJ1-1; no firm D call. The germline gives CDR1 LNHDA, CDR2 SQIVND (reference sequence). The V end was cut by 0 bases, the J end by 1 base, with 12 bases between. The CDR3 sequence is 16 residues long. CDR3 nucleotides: TGTGCCAGTAGTATAGATCTTGCACAGAAGAACACTGAAGCTTTCTTT. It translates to CASSIDLAQKNTEAFF.

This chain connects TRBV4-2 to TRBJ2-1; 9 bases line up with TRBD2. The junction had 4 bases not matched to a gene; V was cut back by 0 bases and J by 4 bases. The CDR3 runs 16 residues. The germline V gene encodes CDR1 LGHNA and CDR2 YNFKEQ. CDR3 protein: CASSQEASGIYNEQFF. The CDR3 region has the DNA TGTGCCAGCAGCCAAGAGGCTAGCGGGATATACAATGAGCAGTTCTTC.

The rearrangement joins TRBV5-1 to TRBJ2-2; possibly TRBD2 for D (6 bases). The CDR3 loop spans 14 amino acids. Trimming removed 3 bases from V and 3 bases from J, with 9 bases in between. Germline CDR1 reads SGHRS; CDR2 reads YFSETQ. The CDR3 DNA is TGCGCCAGCAGCTATGGAGGGTACACCGGGGAGCTGTTTTTT. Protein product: CASSYGGYTGELFF.

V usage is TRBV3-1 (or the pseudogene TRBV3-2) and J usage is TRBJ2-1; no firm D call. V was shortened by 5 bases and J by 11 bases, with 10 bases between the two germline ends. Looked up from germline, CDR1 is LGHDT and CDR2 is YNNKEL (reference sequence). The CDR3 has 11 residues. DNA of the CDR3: TGTGCCAGCAGCTATTACTACCAGCAGTTCTTC. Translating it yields CASSYYYQQFF.

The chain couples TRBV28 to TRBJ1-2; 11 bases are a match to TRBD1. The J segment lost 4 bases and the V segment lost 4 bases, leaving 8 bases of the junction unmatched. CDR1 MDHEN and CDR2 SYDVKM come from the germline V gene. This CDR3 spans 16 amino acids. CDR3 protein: CASSSGQGVSIYGYTF. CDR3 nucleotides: TGTGCCAGCAGTTCGGGACAGGGGGTCTCTATCTATGGCTACACCTTC.

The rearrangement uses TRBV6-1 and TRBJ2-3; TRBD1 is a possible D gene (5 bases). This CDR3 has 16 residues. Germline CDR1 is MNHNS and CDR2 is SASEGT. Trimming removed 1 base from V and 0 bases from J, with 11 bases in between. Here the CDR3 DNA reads TGTGCCAGCAGTGAAGGTATAGCAGGGAGCACAGATACGCAGTATTTT. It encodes CASSEGIAGSTDTQYF.

The CDR3 sequence is CAWSPPGTTNEKLFF. Here the CDR3 DNA reads TGTGCCTGGAGTCCCCCCGGGACAACTAATGAAAAACTGTTTTTT. This chain connects TRBV30 to TRBJ1-4; D gene uncertain. Germline CDR1 reads GTSNPN; CDR2 reads SVGIG (reference sequence). The CDR3 runs 15 residues. V shed 2 bases and J shed 0 bases, with 10 bases lying between them.

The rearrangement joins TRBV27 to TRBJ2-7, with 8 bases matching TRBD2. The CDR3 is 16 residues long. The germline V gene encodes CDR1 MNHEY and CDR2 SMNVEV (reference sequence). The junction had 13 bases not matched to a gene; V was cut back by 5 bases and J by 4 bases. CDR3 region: CASSARGITSGYEQYF. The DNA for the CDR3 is TGTGCCAGCAGTGCAAGGGGCATCACTAGCGGATACGAGCAGTACTTC.

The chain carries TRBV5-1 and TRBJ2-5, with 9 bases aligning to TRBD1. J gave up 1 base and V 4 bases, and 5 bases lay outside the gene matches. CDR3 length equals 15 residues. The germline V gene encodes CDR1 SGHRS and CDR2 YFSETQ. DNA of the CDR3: TGCGCCAGCAGCCGGACAGGGGCCTCCCAAGAGACCCAGTACTTC. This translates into CASSRTGASQETQYF.

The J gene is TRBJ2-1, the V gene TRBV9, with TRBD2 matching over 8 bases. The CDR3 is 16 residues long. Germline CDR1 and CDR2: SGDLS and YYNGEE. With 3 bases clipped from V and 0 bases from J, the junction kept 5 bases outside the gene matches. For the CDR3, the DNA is TGTGCCAGCAGCGCCAGTAGCGGGAACTCCTACAATGAGCAGTTCTTC. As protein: CASSASSGNSYNEQFF.

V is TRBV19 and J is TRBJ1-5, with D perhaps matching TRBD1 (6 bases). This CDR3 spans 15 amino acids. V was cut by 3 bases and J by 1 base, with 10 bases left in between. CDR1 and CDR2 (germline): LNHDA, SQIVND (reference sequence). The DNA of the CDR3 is TGTGCCAGTAGTATCTCAACAGGGAGCAATCAGCCCCAGCATTTT. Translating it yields CASSISTGSNQPQHF.

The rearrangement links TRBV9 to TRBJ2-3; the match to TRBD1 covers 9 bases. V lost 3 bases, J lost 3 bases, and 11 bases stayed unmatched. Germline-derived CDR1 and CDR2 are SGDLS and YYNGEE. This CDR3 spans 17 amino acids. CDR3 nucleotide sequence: TGTGCCAGCAGCGGAATCCAACCGGGACAGGGTACAGATACGCAGTATTTT. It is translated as CASSGIQPGQGTDTQYF.

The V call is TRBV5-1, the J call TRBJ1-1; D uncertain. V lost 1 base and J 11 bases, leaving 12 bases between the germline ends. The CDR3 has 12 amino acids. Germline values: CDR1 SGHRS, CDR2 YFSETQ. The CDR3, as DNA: TGCGCCAGCAGCTTGTTCGGTGAGGAGGCTTTCTTT. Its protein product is CASSLFGEEAFF.

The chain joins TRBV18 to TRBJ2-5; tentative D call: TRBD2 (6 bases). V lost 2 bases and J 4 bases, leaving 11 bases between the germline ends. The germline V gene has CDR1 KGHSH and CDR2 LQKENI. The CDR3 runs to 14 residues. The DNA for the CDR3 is TGTGCCAGCTCACCAGTGGCGGGGATAGAGACCCAGTACTTC. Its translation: CASSPVAGIETQYF.

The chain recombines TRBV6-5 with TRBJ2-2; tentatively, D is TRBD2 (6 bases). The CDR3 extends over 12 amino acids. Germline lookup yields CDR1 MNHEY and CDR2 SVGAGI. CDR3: CAGGSNTGELFF. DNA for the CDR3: TGTGCGGGAGGATCGAACACCGGGGAGCTGTTTTTT.

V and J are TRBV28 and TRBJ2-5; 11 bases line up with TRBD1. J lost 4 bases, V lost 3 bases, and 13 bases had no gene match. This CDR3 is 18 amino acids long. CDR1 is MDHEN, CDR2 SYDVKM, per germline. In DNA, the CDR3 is TGTGCCAGCAGTTTCCGTACGGGGACAGGGGGAGTGGGAGAGACCCAGTACTTC. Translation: CASSFRTGTGGVGETQYF. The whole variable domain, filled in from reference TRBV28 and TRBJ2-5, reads DVKVTQSSRYLVKRTGEKVFLECVQDMDHENMFWYRQDPGLGLRLIYFSYDVKMKEKGDIPEGYSVSREKKERFSLILESASTNQTSMYLCASSFRTGTGGVGETQYFGPGTRLLVL.

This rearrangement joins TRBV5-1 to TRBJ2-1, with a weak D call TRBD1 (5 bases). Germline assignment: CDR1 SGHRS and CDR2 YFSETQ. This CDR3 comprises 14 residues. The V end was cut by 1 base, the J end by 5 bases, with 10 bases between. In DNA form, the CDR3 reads TGCGCCAGCAGCTTGCGGGCAGGGAACAATGAGCAGTTCTTC. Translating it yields CASSLRAGNNEQFF.

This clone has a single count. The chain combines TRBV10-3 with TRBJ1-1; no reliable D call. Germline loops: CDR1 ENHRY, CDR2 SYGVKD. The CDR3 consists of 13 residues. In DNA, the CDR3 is TGTGCATTTGGGAGGGAGGGTAGCACTGAAGCTTTCTTT. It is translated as CAFGREGSTEAFF.

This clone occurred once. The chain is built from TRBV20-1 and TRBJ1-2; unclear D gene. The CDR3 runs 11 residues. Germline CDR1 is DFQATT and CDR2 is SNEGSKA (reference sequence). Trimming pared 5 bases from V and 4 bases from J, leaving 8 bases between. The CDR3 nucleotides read TGCAGTGCTTCAGGTCTCTATGGCTACACCTTC. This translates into CSASGLYGYTF.

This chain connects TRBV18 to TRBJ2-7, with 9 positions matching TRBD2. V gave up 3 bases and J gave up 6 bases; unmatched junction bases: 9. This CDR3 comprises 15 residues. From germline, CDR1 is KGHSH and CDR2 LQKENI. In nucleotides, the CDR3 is TGTGCCAGCTCACCCAGCGGGAGGTCCCGACCCGAGCAGTACTTC. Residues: CASSPSGRSRPEQYF.

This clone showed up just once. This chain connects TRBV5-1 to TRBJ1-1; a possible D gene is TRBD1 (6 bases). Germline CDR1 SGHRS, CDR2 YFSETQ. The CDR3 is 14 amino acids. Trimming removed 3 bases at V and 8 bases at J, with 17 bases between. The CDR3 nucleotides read TGCGCCAGCAGCTACAGAGGAACAGGGATCGAAGCTTTCTTT. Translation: CASSYRGTGIEAFF.

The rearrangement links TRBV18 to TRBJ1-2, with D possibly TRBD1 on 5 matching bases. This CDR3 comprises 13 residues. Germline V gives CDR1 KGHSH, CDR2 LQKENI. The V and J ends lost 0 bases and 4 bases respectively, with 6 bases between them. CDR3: CASSPPTAYGYTF. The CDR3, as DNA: TGTGCCAGCTCACCACCGACAGCCTATGGCTACACCTTC.

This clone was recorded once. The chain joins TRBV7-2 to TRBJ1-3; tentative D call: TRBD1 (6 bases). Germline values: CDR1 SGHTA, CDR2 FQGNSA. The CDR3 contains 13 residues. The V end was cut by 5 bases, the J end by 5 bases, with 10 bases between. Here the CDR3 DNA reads TGTGCCAGCAGCACCGGACAGAGAAACACCATATATTTT. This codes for CASSTGQRNTIYF.

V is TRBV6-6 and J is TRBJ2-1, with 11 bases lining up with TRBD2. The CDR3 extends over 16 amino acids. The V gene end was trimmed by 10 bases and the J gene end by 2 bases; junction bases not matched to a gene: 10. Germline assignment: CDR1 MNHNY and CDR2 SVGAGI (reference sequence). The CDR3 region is CATCSGRAIAYNEQFF. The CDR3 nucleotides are TGTGCCACGTGTAGCGGGAGGGCCATCGCCTACAATGAGCAGTTCTTC.

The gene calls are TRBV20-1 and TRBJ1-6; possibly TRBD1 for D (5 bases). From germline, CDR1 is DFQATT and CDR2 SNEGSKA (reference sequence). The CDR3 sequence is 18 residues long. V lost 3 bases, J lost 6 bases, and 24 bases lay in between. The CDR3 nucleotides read TGCAGTGCTAGTGCGCGGGCTTTAAAAGCCGGGGGTAATTCACCCCTCCACTTT. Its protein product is CSASARALKAGGNSPLHF.

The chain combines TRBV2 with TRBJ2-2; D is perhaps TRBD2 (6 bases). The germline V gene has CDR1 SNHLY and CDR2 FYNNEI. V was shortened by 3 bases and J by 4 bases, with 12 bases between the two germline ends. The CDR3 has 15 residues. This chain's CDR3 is CASSESGPSTGELFF. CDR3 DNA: TGTGCCAGCAGTGAGAGCGGGCCGAGCACCGGGGAGCTGTTTTTT.

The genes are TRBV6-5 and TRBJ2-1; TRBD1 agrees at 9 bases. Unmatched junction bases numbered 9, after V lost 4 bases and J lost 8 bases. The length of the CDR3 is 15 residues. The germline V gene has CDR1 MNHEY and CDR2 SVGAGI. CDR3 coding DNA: TGTGCCAGCAGTTCCGGACAGGGGAGTATGGATGAGCAGTTCTTC. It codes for CASSSGQGSMDEQFF.

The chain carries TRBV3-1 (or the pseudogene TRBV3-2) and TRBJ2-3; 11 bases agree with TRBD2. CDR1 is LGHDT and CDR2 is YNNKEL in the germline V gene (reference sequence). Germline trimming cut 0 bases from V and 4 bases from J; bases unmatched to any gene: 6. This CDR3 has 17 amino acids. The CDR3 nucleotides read TGTGCCAGCAGCCAAGATCGGAGACTAGCGGGATCAGATACGCAGTATTTT. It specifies CASSQDRRLAGSDTQYF.

The CDR3 is CASSVSSGQETQYF. CDR3 nucleotide sequence: TGTGCCAGCAGCGTTTCTAGCGGCCAAGAGACCCAGTACTTC. The V and J genes are TRBV9 and TRBJ2-5; 7 bases fit TRBD2. The CDR3 is 14 residues long. Germline-derived CDR1 and CDR2 are SGDLS and YYNGEE. V trimming: 2 bases; J trimming: 1 base; junction bases outside the gene matches: 2.